Following are 9 T cell receptor beta chains from one sample sequenced in a study of blood T cell repertoires in COVID-19. Profiling relied on immunoSEQ multiplex PCR, and the TCRdb table lists in-frame clones only, not all of them. The sample yields about 270,000 clones, roughly 86% seen once. Input material: peripheral blood. The source is a man aged 35 to 55 with active or convalescent COVID-19.

The chain is built from TRBV6-1 and TRBJ1-5, with TRBD1 identical over 7 bases. The germline V gene has CDR1 MNHNS and CDR2 SASEGT. This CDR3 has 15 residues. The junction had 5 bases not matched to a gene; V was cut back by 2 bases and J by 4 bases. The CDR3 coding sequence is TGTGCCAGCAGTGAACCTGACAGGGATAATCAGCCCCAGCATTTT. Amino acid sequence: CASSEPDRDNQPQHF.

This clone was detected only a few times. The chain uses TRBV11-3 and TRBJ2-3; D is perhaps TRBD2 (6 bases). Between the trimmed V and J ends, which lost 4 bases and 2 bases, there was a span of 16 bases. The CDR3 has 16 residues. Germline V gene data show CDR1 as SGHNT and CDR2 as YENEEA. CDR3 coding DNA: TGTGCCAGCAGCTCCCTGTTTAGCGGAACCACAGATACGCAGTATTTT. Translating gives CASSSLFSGTTDTQYF.

This clone was counted a single time. The chain recombines TRBV19 with TRBJ1-2, with D possibly being TRBD1 (6 bases). CDR3 length: 12 amino acids. Germline lookup yields CDR1 LNHDA and CDR2 SQIVND (reference sequence). Trimming stripped 5 bases from V and 8 bases from J, with 12 bases between. CDR3 sequence: CASSPQGSGYTF. CDR3 in DNA: TGTGCCAGTAGTCCACAGGGATCCGGCTACACCTTC.

The V call is TRBV3-1 (or the pseudogene TRBV3-2), the J call TRBJ1-2, with 10 bases that match TRBD1. CDR1 and CDR2 from the germline V gene are LGHDT and YNNKEL (reference sequence). This CDR3 contains 14 residues. After removal of 4 bases from V and 5 bases from J, the junction contained 4 bases not matched to a gene. The CDR3 DNA sequence: TGTGCCAGCAGCCCTCTGGGACAGGGGTATGGCTACACCTTC. Its protein is CASSPLGQGYGYTF.

This sequence joins TRBV7-9 and TRBJ2-1, with D perhaps matching TRBD1 (5 bases). The CDR3 extends over 14 amino acids. Looked up from germline, CDR1 is SEHNR and CDR2 is FQNEAQ (reference sequence). The V end was cut by 7 bases, the J end by 8 bases, with 18 bases between. The CDR3 bases are TGTGCCAGCACCTCCGGTAGGGGTGGAGATGAGCAGTTCTTC. Protein sequence: CASTSGRGGDEQFF.

This CDR3 reads CATTTVLSSEAFF. DNA of the CDR3: TGTGCCACTACGACAGTCTTGAGCTCTGAAGCTTTCTTT. The J gene is TRBJ1-1, the V gene TRBV6-5, with D tentatively TRBD1 (5 bases). The length of the CDR3 is 13 residues. CDR1 is MNHEY, CDR2 SVGAGI, per germline. V was trimmed by 10 bases and J by 6 bases, leaving 18 bases between them.

The chain joins TRBV2 to TRBJ1-1; D is unresolved. The CDR3 runs to 15 residues. Per germline, CDR1 SNHLY and CDR2 FYNNEI. Between the trimmed V and J ends, which lost 7 bases and 1 base, there was a span of 16 bases. The CDR3 DNA reads as TGTGCCAGCAACGTAGAGGGTGCGGGGAACACTGAAGCTTTCTTT. As protein: CASNVEGAGNTEAFF.

This sequence joins TRBV29-1 and TRBJ1-1; D might be TRBD1 (5 bases). Trimming shortened V by 1 base and J by 5 bases, and 11 bases separated the two germline ends. The germline V gene has CDR1 SQVTM and CDR2 ANQGSEA. This CDR3 has 13 residues. The CDR3 nucleotides are TGCAGCGTTGAAGCCAGGGTCGGGACTGAAGCTTTCTTT. This encodes CSVEARVGTEAFF.

The gene calls are TRBV21-1 and TRBJ2-3; the listed D gene, TRBD1, was not tested against the DNA. TRBV21-1 has pseudogene status. The CDR3 is made up of 20 amino acids. The chain's CDR3 is CASSKGIKTRTGRSTDTQYF. The CDR3 nucleotides read TGTGCCAGCAGCAAAGGAATTAAGACGAGGACAGGGAGGAGCACAGATACGCAGTATTTT.